The 18 T cell receptor beta chains listed next were all sequenced from one sample in a study of T-cell memory formation after mild COVID-19. TCRdb fed the 5' RACE reads into MiXCR, producing one record per CDR3 protein. The sample has roughly 340,000 distinct CDR3 sequences, approximately 15% seen once; the top ten hold about 20%. The sequenced sample was PBMCs or a T cell subset sorted from them (not recorded which). Receptors originate from a man aged 18 to 30 who had mild COVID-19 (a few samples of this study predate the infection). Cell type and time point are not known.

This clonotype was counted between two and nine times. The rearrangement uses TRBV5-6 and TRBJ2-1; D may be TRBD1 or TRBD2 (5 bases each). V lost 4 bases to trimming and J lost 7 bases, with 12 bases between them. The CDR3 sequence is 13 residues long. Germline-derived CDR1 and CDR2 are SGHDT and YYEEEE. The CDR3 here is CASSIGTPNEQFF. The CDR3, as DNA: TGTGCCAGCAGCATTGGGACCCCAAATGAGCAGTTCTTC. Full variable domain (remainder filled in from reference TRBV5-6 and TRBJ2-1): DAGVTQSPTHLIKTRGQQVTLRCSPKSGHDTVSWYQQALGQGPQFIFQYYEEEERQRGNFPDRFSGHQFPNYSSELNVNALLLGDSALYLCASSIGTPNEQFFGPGTRLTVL.

This clonotype turned up a few times. This chain uses TRBV19 with TRBJ2-2; possibly TRBD1 for D (5 bases). From germline, CDR1 is LNHDA and CDR2 SQIVND (reference sequence). CDR3 length: 14 amino acids. The CDR3 bases are TGTGCATGTAGTAGGGGCAGTCCAACCGGGGAGCTGTTTTTT. Amino acid sequence: CACSRGSPTGELFF.

This chain connects TRBV7-9 to TRBJ1-5; D is unresolved. Germline CDR1 and CDR2: SEHNR and FQNEAQ (reference sequence). The CDR3 sequence is 13 residues long. V lost 3 bases to trimming and J lost 5 bases, with 8 bases between them. The CDR3 DNA is TGTGCCAGCAGCTTTACAGTGGATCAGCCCCAGCATTTT. Amino acids: CASSFTVDQPQHF.

This clonotype was detected only a few times. This sequence joins TRBV29-1 and TRBJ1-1; D remains ambiguous. V lost 7 bases and J lost 8, with 20 bases in between. This CDR3 is 13 amino acids long. Germline CDR1 reads SQVTM; CDR2 reads ANQGSEA. Written as DNA, the CDR3 is TGCAGCGCACTTCTCTGGAACGGAGCCGAAGCTTTCTTT. This gives the protein CSALLWNGAEAFF.

The chain is built from TRBV5-1 and TRBJ1-1; 8 bases align to TRBD1. The CDR3 runs to 17 residues. J lost 5 bases, V lost 0 bases, and 12 bases had no gene match. Germline V lookup: CDR1 SGHRS, CDR2 YFSETQ. The CDR3 region has the DNA TGCGCCAGCAGCTTGGCCTCGACAGGGGCTTCGAGAACTGAAGCTTTCTTT. Translating gives CASSLASTGASRTEAFF.

In this sample, this clonotype turned up many times. The chain has TRBV12-3 or TRBV12-4 and TRBJ2-7, with D perhaps TRBD1 (5 bases). V lost 3 bases and J 5 bases, leaving 8 bases between the germline ends. The CDR3 consists of 12 residues. The CDR3 DNA is TGTGCCAGCAGTTTTGCAGGGCACGAGCAGTACGTC. Translating it yields CASSFAGHEQYV.

This clonotype was seen only a few times. The chain is built from TRBV21-1 and TRBJ1-1; TRBD1 reflects the table's D call only, with no check against the DNA. TRBV21-1 is flagged as a pseudogene. CDR3 length: 15 amino acids. The CDR3 loop is CADRQGYRANTEAFF. CDR3 nucleotide sequence: TGTGCTGACCGACAGGGATATCGGGCGAACACTGAAGCTTTCTTT.

This clonotype has more than one count but fewer than ten. This chain joins TRBV5-1 and TRBJ2-5; 8 bases are shared with TRBD1. The CDR3 is 17 residues long. J gave up 2 bases and V 6 bases, and 15 bases lay outside the gene matches. The germline V gene encodes CDR1 SGHRS and CDR2 YFSETQ. The CDR3 DNA is TGCGCCAGCACCCCTCGGGCAGGGACAGGCGGTCAAGAGACCCAGTACTTC. Translation: CASTPRAGTGGQETQYF.

This clonotype came up a few times. V gene TRBV3-1 combines with J gene TRBJ2-3, with 8 bases matching TRBD1. The CDR3 contains 16 residues. Trimming took 1 base from V and 0 from J; bases not matched to a gene: 3. Germline V gene sequence: CDR1 LGHDT, CDR2 YNNKEL (reference sequence). CDR3 sequence: CASSQGRGLSTDTQYF. CDR3 nucleotides: TGTGCCAGCAGCCAAGGCAGGGGGCTTAGCACAGATACGCAGTATTTT.

The J gene is TRBJ2-1, the V gene TRBV7-2, with 12 bases aligning to TRBD2. V lost 1 base to trimming and J lost 10 bases; unmatched junction nucleotides: 8. The CDR3 extends over 16 amino acids. Germline assignment: CDR1 SGHTA and CDR2 FQGNSA. The CDR3 nucleotides read TGTGCCAGCAGCTTAGTAGCTAGCGGGGGGGCTAGAGAGCAGTTCTTC. This translates into CASSLVASGGAREQFF.

This clonotype was seen ten or more times. The rearrangement uses TRBV5-1 and TRBJ2-7; 9 positions agree with TRBD1. After removal of 7 bases from V and 2 bases from J, the junction contained 7 bases not matched to a gene. Germline assignment: CDR1 SGHRS and CDR2 YFSETQ. CDR3 size: 14 residues. CDR3 in amino acids: CASAPGQGTYEQYF. CDR3 bases: TGCGCCAGCGCGCCGGGACAGGGCACCTACGAGCAGTACTTC.

This clonotype has only a few counts. The V call is TRBV24-1, the J call TRBJ1-2; D gene uncertain. The germline V gene encodes CDR1 KGHDR and CDR2 SFDVKD. The V gene lost 7 bases and the J gene lost 0 bases, with 5 bases spanning the gap. This CDR3 region has 12 residues. The CDR3 DNA reads TGTGCCACCAGGGGCCCTAACTATGGCTACACCTTC. This gives the protein CATRGPNYGYTF.

This clonotype was seen a handful of times. The chain's CDR3 is CASSVEGDSGNTIYF. In nucleotides, the CDR3 is TGTGCCAGCAGCGTAGAGGGTGACTCTGGAAACACCATATATTTT. The gene calls are TRBV9 and TRBJ1-3; no firm D call. V shed 0 bases and J shed 0 bases, with 7 bases lying between them. The CDR3 runs to 15 residues. Germline lookup yields CDR1 SGDLS and CDR2 YYNGEE.

The chain carries TRBV6-5 and TRBJ2-1; 12 bases fit TRBD1. Trimming at V came to 4 bases and at J to 9 bases, leaving 7 bases not matched to a gene. Germline V gene sequence: CDR1 MNHEY, CDR2 SVGAGI. CDR3 length: 15 amino acids. The CDR3 DNA sequence: TGTGCCAGCAGTTCGGGGACAGGGGGCCACGGTGAGCAGTTCTTC. It encodes CASSSGTGGHGEQFF.

CDR3 sequence (DNA): TGTGCCAGCTCACCTCCTTACTCTGGAAACACCATATATTTT. Protein product: CASSPPYSGNTIYF. The chain uses TRBV18 and TRBJ1-3; no firm D call. The CDR3 consists of 14 residues. V was trimmed by 3 bases and J by 0 bases, leaving 6 bases between them. Looked up from germline, CDR1 is KGHSH and CDR2 is LQKENI.

V and J are TRBV9 and TRBJ2-1; 12 nucleotides align to TRBD2. The germline V gene has CDR1 SGDLS and CDR2 YYNGEE. Unmatched junction bases numbered 8, after V lost 3 bases and J lost 7 bases. The CDR3 totals 16 residues. Written as DNA, the CDR3 is TGTGCCAGCAGCGCGCTCCTAGCGGGGGGGCTAAATGAGCAGTTCTTC. This codes for CASSALLAGGLNEQFF.

This clonotype was counted a few times. V usage is TRBV4-2 and J usage is TRBJ2-7, with 7 bases aligning to TRBD1. Per germline, CDR1 LGHNA and CDR2 YNFKEQ. This CDR3 comprises 18 residues. With V trimmed by 3 bases and J by 5 bases, 19 bases remained unmatched. Here the CDR3 reads CASSHFGSGTAPNNEQYF. For the CDR3, the DNA is TGTGCCAGCAGCCACTTTGGGTCCGGGACAGCACCAAACAACGAGCAGTACTTC.

This chain joins TRBV11-2 and TRBJ2-5; perhaps TRBD2 as D (6 bases). Trimming took off 7 bases at V and 2 bases at J, with 14 bases between the two ends. The CDR3 has 14 amino acids. Germline assignment: CDR1 SGHAT and CDR2 FQNNGV. CDR3 amino acids: CASKFRGTQETQYF. CDR3 bases: TGTGCCAGCAAGTTTCGGGGGACTCAAGAGACCCAGTACTTC.